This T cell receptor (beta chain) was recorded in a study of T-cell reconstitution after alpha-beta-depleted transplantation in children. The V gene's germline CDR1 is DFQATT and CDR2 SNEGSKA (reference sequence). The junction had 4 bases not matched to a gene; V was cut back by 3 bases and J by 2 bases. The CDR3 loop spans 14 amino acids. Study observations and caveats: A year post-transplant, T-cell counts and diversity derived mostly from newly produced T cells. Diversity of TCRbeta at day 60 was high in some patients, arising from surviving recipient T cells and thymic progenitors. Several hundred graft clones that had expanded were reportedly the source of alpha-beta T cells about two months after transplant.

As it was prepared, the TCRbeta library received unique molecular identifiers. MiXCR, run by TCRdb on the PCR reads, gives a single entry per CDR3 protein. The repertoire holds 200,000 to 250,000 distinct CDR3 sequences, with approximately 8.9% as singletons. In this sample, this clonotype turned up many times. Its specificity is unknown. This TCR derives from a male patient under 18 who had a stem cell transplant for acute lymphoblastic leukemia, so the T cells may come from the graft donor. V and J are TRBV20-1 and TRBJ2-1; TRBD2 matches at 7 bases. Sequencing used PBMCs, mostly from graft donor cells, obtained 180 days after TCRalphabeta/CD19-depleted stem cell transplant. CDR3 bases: TGCAGTGCTAGCAGACTAGCTACCTACAATGAGCAGTTCTTC. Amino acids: CSASRLATYNEQFF.